One and the same sample provided the 31 T cell receptor beta chains below, sequenced in a study of blood T cell repertoires in COVID-19. TCRdb's copy holds only in-frame clones and misses some; the assay was immunoSEQ multiplex PCR. The data hold some 180,000 clones, with around 86% observed a single time. Sequencing used peripheral blood. These receptors came from a man in his forties or fifties with acute or convalescent COVID-19.

This chain joins TRBV9 and TRBJ1-2; TRBD1 aligns across 8 bases. The trim removed 0 bases at V and 2 bases at J, leaving 6 bases unmatched. The V gene's germline CDR1 is SGDLS and CDR2 YYNGEE. The CDR3 totals 16 residues. For the CDR3, the DNA is TGTGCCAGCAGCGTAGATGGGACAGGAGGAAACTATGGCTACACCTTC. Protein: CASSVDGTGGNYGYTF.

This clone came up once. This chain links TRBV6-4 with TRBJ1-1; D may be TRBD1 (5 bases). Trimming pared 5 bases from V and 0 bases from J, leaving 10 bases between. Germline loops: CDR1 MRHNA, CDR2 SNTAGT. CDR3 length equals 14 residues. The CDR3 is CASSSGAVNTEAFF. The CDR3 DNA reads as TGTGCCAGCAGTTCTGGGGCGGTGAACACTGAAGCTTTCTTT.

Only a few counts were recorded for this clone. V gene TRBV3-1 (or the pseudogene TRBV3-2) combines with J gene TRBJ1-2, with D tentatively TRBD1 (6 bases). Germline lookup yields CDR1 LGHDT and CDR2 YNNKEL (reference sequence). Between the trimmed V and J ends, which lost 6 bases and 4 bases, there was a span of 18 bases. This CDR3 region has 15 residues. CDR3 nucleotides: TGTGCCAGCAGTCGGGCGGACAGAAAAGCCTATGGCTACACCTTC. Protein: CASSRADRKAYGYTF.

This chain connects TRBV10-3 to TRBJ2-3; D call uncertain. Germline CDR1 and CDR2: ENHRY and SYGVKD. The CDR3 is 10 amino acids. The V end lost 8 bases, the J end lost 5 bases, and 5 bases lay between the germline ends. CDR3 sequence (DNA): TGTGCCATCGCCGGAGATACGCAGTATTTT. Translation gives CAIAGDTQYF.

The chain is built from TRBV27 and TRBJ2-7; D is perhaps TRBD2 (6 bases). V lost 0 bases to trimming and J lost 4 bases, with 7 bases between them. The CDR3 has 13 residues. Germline V CDR1 and CDR2: MNHEY, SMNVEV (reference sequence). Here the CDR3 reads CASSLSGGYEQYF. CDR3 in DNA: TGTGCCAGCAGTTTATCGGGAGGTTACGAGCAGTACTTC.

V is TRBV10-2 and J is TRBJ2-1; 10 bases align to TRBD2. CDR1 WSHSY and CDR2 SAAADI come from the germline V gene. The V and J ends lost 6 bases and 3 bases, in that order; junction bases with no gene match: 5. This CDR3 is built from 15 residues. Written as DNA, the CDR3 is TGCGCCAGCAGGGGGAGCGGGGGGGGCTACAATGAGCAGTTCTTC. Amino acid sequence: CASRGSGGGYNEQFF.

The chain joins TRBV23-1 to TRBJ2-2, with D maybe TRBD1 (5 bases). TRBV23-1 is an ORF for which the function is uncertain. This CDR3 contains 14 residues. Trimming took 6 bases from V and 1 from J, leaving 9 bases between them. CDR3 in amino acids: CASRGPENTGELFF. The CDR3, as DNA: TGCGCCAGCAGGGGGCCTGAGAACACCGGGGAGCTGTTTTTT.

As for this clone: Other DNA sequences in this specimen translate into the identical CDR3. This chain connects TRBV25-1 to TRBJ1-2, with 7 bases fitting TRBD1. This CDR3 spans 13 amino acids. The germline gives CDR1 MGHDK, CDR2 SYGVNS. V lost 5 bases to trimming and J lost 5 bases; unmatched junction nucleotides: 5. The CDR3: CASSSTGTYGYTF. In DNA form, the CDR3 reads TGTGCCAGCAGTTCGACAGGGACGTATGGCTACACCTTC.

This chain links TRBV18 with TRBJ1-2, with a weak D call TRBD1 (5 bases). In germline, CDR1 is KGHSH, CDR2 LQKENI. The CDR3 is 15 residues long. The ends were cut back, 3 bases at V and 4 bases at J, with 15 bases in the middle. This CDR3 reads CASSPSSGDSYGYTF. The DNA for the CDR3 is TGTGCCAGCTCACCGTCCTCGGGGGACTCCTATGGCTACACCTTC.

This chain joins TRBV2 and TRBJ2-7, with 7 positions matching TRBD2. Germline-derived CDR1 and CDR2 are SNHLY and FYNNEI. This CDR3 is built from 11 residues. The trim removed 6 bases at V and 12 bases at J, leaving 8 bases unmatched. CDR3: CASRDRGVAYF. In DNA, the CDR3 is TGTGCCAGCAGGGACCGGGGGGTTGCGTACTTC.

J is TRBJ1-5 and V is TRBV18; 7 bases line up with TRBD1. CDR3 length equals 14 residues. Germline CDR1 reads KGHSH; CDR2 reads LQKENI. Germline trimming cut 6 bases from V and 2 bases from J; bases unmatched to any gene: 4. CDR3 DNA sequence: TGTGCCAGCTCCGATGGGACAGGCAATCAGCCCCAGCATTTT. As protein: CASSDGTGNQPQHF.

The J gene is TRBJ2-3, the V gene TRBV30; 10 bases line up with TRBD1. The CDR3 extends over 13 amino acids. The J segment lost 3 bases and the V segment lost 8 bases, leaving 5 bases of the junction unmatched. In germline, CDR1 is GTSNPN, CDR2 SVGIG (reference sequence). The CDR3 DNA follows: TGTGCCGGGCGGGACAGGGGAACAGATACGCAGTATTTT. Translating gives CAGRDRGTDTQYF. The full variable domain, in which reference TRBV30 and TRBJ2-3 provide the parts outside the CDR3, is SQTIHQWPATLVQPVGSPLSLECTVEGTSNPNLYWYRQAAGRGLQLLFYSVGIGQISSEVPQNLSASRPQDRQFILSSKKLLLSDSGFYLCAGRDRGTDTQYFGPGTRLTVL.

In its sample, this clone was seen a few times. The J gene is TRBJ1-1, the V gene TRBV5-1; TRBD1 aligns across 7 bases. The V and J ends lost 5 bases and 4 bases, in that order; junction bases with no gene match: 11. The CDR3 is 15 amino acids. Germline assignment: CDR1 SGHRS and CDR2 YFSETQ. CDR3 protein: CASSFSAGGGTEAFF. CDR3 coding DNA: TGCGCCAGCAGTTTCTCAGCAGGGGGAGGCACTGAAGCTTTCTTT. Full variable domain (outside the CDR3, taken from reference TRBV5-1 and TRBJ1-1): KAGVTQTPRYLIKTRGQQVTLSCSPISGHRSVSWYQQTPGQGLQFLFEYFSETQRNKGNFPGRFSGRQFSNSRSEMNVSTLELGDSALYLCASSFSAGGGTEAFFGQGTRLTVV.

The genes are TRBV27 and TRBJ2-1; D is possibly TRBD1 (6 bases). This CDR3 spans 17 amino acids. The V gene's germline CDR1 is MNHEY and CDR2 SMNVEV (reference sequence). V lost 2 bases to trimming and J lost 0 bases, with 14 bases between them. The CDR3 DNA sequence: TGTGCCAGCAGTTTACGAGTGACAGGCTACTCCTACAATGAGCAGTTCTTC. Translation gives CASSLRVTGYSYNEQFF.

This clone has just one count. The V and J genes are TRBV10-2 and TRBJ1-5; 10 bases fit TRBD1. This CDR3 is built from 15 residues. The germline V gene encodes CDR1 WSHSY and CDR2 SAAADI. V trimming: 6 bases; J trimming: 0 bases; junction bases outside the gene matches: 2. In DNA form, the CDR3 reads TGCGCCAGCAGGACAGGGGGCGGTAGCAATCAGCCCCAGCATTTT. Translating gives CASRTGGGSNQPQHF.

The V call is TRBV6-5, the J call TRBJ1-5; TRBD1 matches 7 bases. From germline, CDR1 is MNHEY and CDR2 SVGAGI. Germline trimming cut 7 bases from V and 5 bases from J; bases unmatched to any gene: 8. The CDR3 sequence is 14 residues long. This CDR3 reads CASTARGNDQPQHF. Here the CDR3 DNA reads TGTGCCAGCACGGCCAGGGGGAATGATCAGCCCCAGCATTTT.

The V call is TRBV3-1 (or the pseudogene TRBV3-2), the J call TRBJ2-7; 9 bases align to TRBD1. Germline-derived CDR1 and CDR2 are LGHDT and YNNKEL (reference sequence). V was clipped by 6 bases and J by 4 bases; unmatched bases: 13. The CDR3 totals 16 residues. This chain's CDR3 is CASSSPPGQGQYEQYF. Written as DNA, the CDR3 is TGTGCCAGCAGTTCTCCCCCGGGACAGGGTCAATACGAGCAGTACTTC.

V usage is TRBV11-2 and J usage is TRBJ1-6; D may be TRBD1 (6 bases). The CDR3 is made up of 14 amino acids. The germline CDR1 and CDR2 sequences are SGHAT and FQNNGV. Trimming took off 1 base at V and 8 bases at J, with 9 bases between the two ends. In DNA form, the CDR3 reads TGTGCCAGCAGCTTAGGTAACAGGGATTCACCCCTCCACTTT. Translated: CASSLGNRDSPLHF.

The V call is TRBV6-2 or TRBV6-3, the J call TRBJ1-5; 7 bases agree with TRBD1. The CDR3 length is 19 residues. CDR1 and CDR2 from the germline V gene are MNHEY and SVGEGT. Unmatched junction bases numbered 13, after V lost 0 bases and J lost 2 bases. CDR3 DNA sequence: TGTGCCAGCAGTTACTCGAGAGAAATAGGGGGCGTTGGCAATCAGCCCCAGCATTTT. The encoded protein is CASSYSREIGGVGNQPQHF.

The chain uses TRBV7-2 and TRBJ2-2; D unresolved. The CDR3 extends over 16 amino acids. The germline V gene encodes CDR1 SGHTA and CDR2 FQGNSA. The V and J ends lost 2 bases and 2 bases respectively, with 12 bases between them. This chain's CDR3 is CASSLNSMTNTGELFF. Here the CDR3 DNA reads TGTGCCAGCAGCTTAAATTCCATGACAAACACCGGGGAGCTGTTTTTT.

The rearrangement joins TRBV3-1 (or the pseudogene TRBV3-2) to TRBJ2-2, with D possibly TRBD2 on 6 matching bases. The CDR3 is 16 residues long. Germline CDR1 LGHDT, CDR2 YNNKEL (reference sequence). Trimming removed 4 bases from V and 1 base from J, with 13 bases in between. Here the CDR3 DNA reads TGTGCCAGCAGCCCCCGGGATAGCGGGAACACCGGGGAGCTGTTTTTT. As protein: CASSPRDSGNTGELFF.

V and J are TRBV25-1 and TRBJ1-2; D is uncertain. V lost 7 bases and J lost 8, with 14 bases in between. Germline lookup yields CDR1 MGHDK and CDR2 SYGVNS. CDR3 length equals 12 residues. CDR3 nucleotide sequence: TGTGCCAGCAACCCCCGATTTCAGGGCTACACCTTC. Residues: CASNPRFQGYTF.

The rearrangement uses TRBV9 and TRBJ1-1; 7 bases line up with TRBD1. The germline V gene encodes CDR1 SGDLS and CDR2 YYNGEE. V was clipped by 4 bases and J by 6 bases; unmatched bases: 3. The CDR3 covers 12 residues. The CDR3 region has the DNA TGTGCCAGCAGCCCCAGGGGGGCTGAAGCTTTCTTT. Its protein is CASSPRGAEAFF.

The chain couples TRBV24-1 to TRBJ2-1; no reliable D call. The CDR3 is 13 residues long. Germline V CDR1 and CDR2: KGHDR, SFDVKD. V lost 2 bases and J lost 6, with 7 bases in between. Here the CDR3 reads CATSDSRINEQFF. CDR3 coding DNA: TGTGCCACCAGTGATTCCAGAATCAATGAGCAGTTCTTC.

The CDR3 sequence: CASSFRTSGGTYEQYF. The CDR3 DNA sequence: TGTGCCAGCAGTTTTCGGACTAGCGGGGGAACCTACGAGCAGTACTTC. The chain combines TRBV28 with TRBJ2-7, with 13 bases fitting TRBD2. In germline, CDR1 is MDHEN, CDR2 SYDVKM. The CDR3 spans 16 residues. V was pared by 3 bases and J by 2 bases, with 4 bases of the junction left unmatched.

The chain links TRBV28 to TRBJ1-3, with a weak D call TRBD1 (5 bases). V lost 6 bases and J lost 4, with 16 bases in between. Germline V gene sequence: CDR1 MDHEN, CDR2 SYDVKM. CDR3 length: 15 residues. This CDR3 reads CASRRPGLGGNTIYF. The CDR3 coding sequence is TGTGCCAGCAGGCGTCCAGGGCTAGGGGGAAACACCATATATTTT. Supplemented by reference TRBV28 and TRBJ1-3, the full variable domain reads DVKVTQSSRYLVKRTGEKVFLECVQDMDHENMFWYRQDPGLGLRLIYFSYDVKMKEKGDIPEGYSVSREKKERFSLILESASTNQTSMYLCASRRPGLGGNTIYFGEGSWLTVV.

V is TRBV5-5 and J is TRBJ2-7; TRBD1 agrees at 7 bases. The germline CDR1 and CDR2 sequences are SGHKS and YYEKEE (reference sequence). The ends lost 0 bases at V and 3 bases at J; junction bases unmatched: 6. The CDR3 length is 15 residues. CDR3 region: CASSLGTGAIYEQYF. In DNA, the CDR3 is TGTGCCAGCAGCTTGGGCACAGGGGCTATCTACGAGCAGTACTTC.

V and J are TRBV5-1 and TRBJ2-7; 7 positions match TRBD1. This CDR3 comprises 13 residues. Germline V gives CDR1 SGHRS, CDR2 YFSETQ. V was clipped by 4 bases and J by 3 bases; unmatched bases: 4. The CDR3 DNA reads TGCGCCAGCAGCCTGACAGGGAACTACGAGCAGTACTTC. It yields the protein CASSLTGNYEQYF.

The chain combines TRBV19 with TRBJ2-2; possible D gene TRBD1, 6 bases. V gave up 7 bases and J gave up 5 bases, with 20 bases separating them. This CDR3 has 16 residues. Germline V gives CDR1 LNHDA, CDR2 SQIVND (reference sequence). As DNA, the CDR3 is TGTGCCAGTACCCCTGCGCCCCACAGGGCTACCGGGGAGCTGTTTTTT. Amino acids: CASTPAPHRATGELFF.

This clone was seen only once. The chain couples TRBV30 to TRBJ2-1; 7 positions agree with TRBD2. The ends lost 3 bases at V and 6 bases at J; junction bases unmatched: 11. CDR1 is GTSNPN, CDR2 SVGIG, per germline (reference sequence). The CDR3 is 15 amino acids. Written as DNA, the CDR3 is TGTGCCTGGAGCGTCGCCTGGGGGGGTTTCAATGAGCAGTTCTTC. Translating gives CAWSVAWGGFNEQFF. The full variable domain, completed using reference TRBV30 and TRBJ2-1, is SQTIHQWPATLVQPVGSPLSLECTVEGTSNPNLYWYRQAAGRGLQLLFYSVGIGQISSEVPQNLSASRPQDRQFILSSKKLLLSDSGFYLCAWSVAWGGFNEQFFGPGTRLTVL.

The V and J genes are TRBV6-4 and TRBJ2-1; 12 nucleotides align to TRBD2. V lost 5 bases to trimming and J lost 4 bases; unmatched junction nucleotides: 15. The germline CDR1 and CDR2 sequences are MRHNA and SNTAGT. There are 19 residues in the CDR3. DNA for the CDR3: TGTGCCAGCAGTATCCTCCCGTTAACTAGCGGGGGGAATTACAATGAGCAGTTCTTC. It specifies CASSILPLTSGGNYNEQFF.